The next 10 T cell receptor beta chains were all read from a single sample in a study of response to subunit inactivated influenza vaccine. Via MiXCR, TCRdb re-called the RT-PCR reads, giving one row per CDR3 protein. Among over 400,000 distinct CDR3 sequences listed, 10% to 15% were seen once. The source was PBMCs from blood, collected roughly 48 days after vaccination. The receptors shown here come from a man aged 50-59 years who received an inactivated influenza vaccine.

CDR3 nucleotide sequence: TGTGCCATCAAGACTCAATCACTTGACAATGAGCAGTTCTTC. This translates into CAIKTQSLDNEQFF. This chain uses TRBV10-3 with TRBJ2-1; D is uncertain. The germline V gene has CDR1 ENHRY and CDR2 SYGVKD. Deletions cut 7 bases from V and 5 bases from J, with 15 bases between. The CDR3 consists of 14 residues.

This chain joins TRBV20-1 and TRBJ2-7; 8 nucleotides match TRBD2. After removal of 4 bases from V and 4 bases from J, the junction contained 12 bases not matched to a gene. Germline values: CDR1 DFQATT, CDR2 SNEGSKA (reference sequence). The CDR3 runs to 15 residues. The CDR3 region is CSAKRAGAAHYEQYF. The CDR3 coding sequence is TGCAGTGCTAAGAGAGCGGGGGCGGCGCATTACGAGCAGTACTTC.

V gene TRBV4-3 combines with J gene TRBJ2-5, with unresolved D. This CDR3 contains 14 residues. The V gene lost 11 bases and the J gene lost 4 bases, with 20 bases spanning the gap. Per germline, CDR1 LGHNA and CDR2 YSLEER. The CDR3 spells CAPPAEVHPETQYF. CDR3 in DNA: TGCGCCCCCCCCGCCGAAGTACACCCAGAGACCCAGTACTTC.

V usage is TRBV5-5 and J usage is TRBJ2-4, with unresolved D. The germline V gene has CDR1 SGHKS and CDR2 YYEKEE (reference sequence). The CDR3 consists of 13 residues. V lost 0 bases and J 5 bases, leaving 6 bases between the germline ends. The CDR3 is CASSLDNENIQYF. CDR3 bases: TGTGCCAGCAGCTTGGATAACGAAAACATTCAGTACTTC.

This chain connects TRBV7-2 to TRBJ1-3; D not certain. V was shortened by 1 base and J by 7 bases, with 14 bases between the two germline ends. Germline V CDR1 and CDR2: SGHTA, FQGNSA. The CDR3 loop spans 15 amino acids. The CDR3 nucleotides are TGTGCCAGCAGCTTAGGTAGCCAGGTAGCCAACACCATATATTTT. Protein sequence: CASSLGSQVANTIYF.

V is TRBV2 and J is TRBJ1-5; a possible D gene is TRBD1 (5 bases). V gave up 6 bases and J gave up 2 bases, with 11 bases separating them. The CDR3 spans 14 residues. The germline V gene has CDR1 SNHLY and CDR2 FYNNEI. Written as DNA, the CDR3 is TGTGCCAGCAGCAGGGACGGTCGCAATCAGCCCCAGCATTTT. It yields the protein CASSRDGRNQPQHF.

This chain uses TRBV10-2 with TRBJ2-1; the D is unclear. This CDR3 spans 13 amino acids. Germline values: CDR1 WSHSY, CDR2 SAAADI. V lost 2 bases and J 3 bases, leaving 5 bases between the germline ends. In DNA, the CDR3 is TGCGCCAGCAGTGAGCTCTTCTACAATGAGCAGTTCTTC. Translation: CASSELFYNEQFF.

The sample holds a few counts of this clonotype. The gene calls are TRBV20-1 and TRBJ2-7; no clear D. CDR1 DFQATT and CDR2 SNEGSKA come from the germline V gene (reference sequence). Trimming pared 1 base from V and 3 bases from J, leaving 16 bases between. This CDR3 region has 15 residues. For the CDR3, the DNA is TGCAGTGCTAGAGGTCGATATTTTACCCTCTACGAGCAGTACTTC. Its protein product is CSARGRYFTLYEQYF.

V is TRBV5-1 and J is TRBJ1-1; tentative D call: TRBD1 (5 bases). Deletions cut 2 bases from V and 0 bases from J, with 17 bases between. This CDR3 region has 17 residues. The germline CDR1 and CDR2 sequences are SGHRS and YFSETQ. The CDR3: CASSFSGGRGLNTEAFF. The CDR3 bases are TGCGCCAGCAGCTTTTCCGGGGGACGGGGATTGAACACTGAAGCTTTCTTT.

This clonotype was detected a few times. V and J are TRBV4-3 and TRBJ2-3; 9 bases align to TRBD2. The CDR3 contains 17 residues. Trimming removed 2 bases from V and 2 bases from J; junction bases left unmatched: 8. Germline CDR1 is LGHNA and CDR2 is YSLEER. The CDR3: CASSQLPTSGPTDTQYF. The CDR3 nucleotides are TGCGCCAGCAGCCAACTCCCGACTAGCGGACCCACAGATACGCAGTATTTT.